This T cell receptor beta chain derives from a study of blood T cell repertoires in COVID-19. Turning to the study itself: T cells, B-cell-depleted T cells, or PBMCs provided the cDNA or gDNA that served as material.

Original handling: Amplified reference gene primers provided the basis for estimating nucleated cell counts. TCRdb's copy holds only in-frame clones and misses some; the assay was immunoSEQ multiplex PCR. V and J calls and clone size are given by that table; D and trimming were obtained from the DNA. Of roughly 260,000 clones listed, approximately 85% are singletons. This CDR3 has 14 residues. V lost 6 bases, J lost 8 bases, and 16 bases lay in between. Germline values: CDR1 MNHEY, CDR2 SVGEGT. This TCR was sampled from a woman between 65 and 79 years old with acute or convalescent COVID-19. The rearrangement uses TRBV6-2 or TRBV6-3 and TRBJ1-4, with a weak D call TRBD1 (5 bases). The sample taken for sequencing was peripheral blood. The chain's CDR3 is CASSPGGPREKLFF. In DNA, the CDR3 is TGTGCCAGCAGCCCCGGGGGACCGAGGGAAAAACTGTTTTTT.